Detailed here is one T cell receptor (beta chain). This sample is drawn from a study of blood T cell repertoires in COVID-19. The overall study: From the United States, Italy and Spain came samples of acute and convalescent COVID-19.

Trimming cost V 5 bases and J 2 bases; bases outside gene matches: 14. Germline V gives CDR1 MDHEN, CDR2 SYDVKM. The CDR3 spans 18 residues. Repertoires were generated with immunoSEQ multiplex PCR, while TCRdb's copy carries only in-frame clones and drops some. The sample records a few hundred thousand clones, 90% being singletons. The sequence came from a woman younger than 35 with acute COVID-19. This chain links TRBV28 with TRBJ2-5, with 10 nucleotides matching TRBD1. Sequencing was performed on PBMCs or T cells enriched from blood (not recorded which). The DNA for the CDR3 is TGTGCCAGCAGTCCCGCAGCCGGGACAGGGGATTATCAAGAGACCCAGTACTTC. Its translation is CASSPAAGTGDYQETQYF.